Listed below are T cell receptor beta chains from one sample, sequenced in a study of technical replicates of blood from several donors. The data were produced by immunoSEQ multiplex PCR, yet TCRdb's version contains in-frame clones alone and is incomplete. The data contain fewer than 70,000 clones, 94% of them singletons. The sequenced sample was T cells isolated from PBMCs. Receptors were obtained from a human donor in good health. Each CDR3 is given with its conserved first and last residue. The D gene is left open where the match is weak. Clone size appears in some rows only: once, few, many, or a class for an expanded clone.

TRBV15	.	TRBD1	TRBJ2-2	CATSRAGTGTVVAGELFF	TGTGCCACCAGCAGAGCGGGCACCGGGACAGTCGTTGCCGGGGAGCTGTTTTTT
TRBV5-1	.	TRBD1	TRBJ1-2	CASSLGQGTDGYTF	TGCGCCAGCAGCTTGGGACAGGGCACGGATGGCTACACCTTC
TRBV13	.	TRBD1	TRBJ1-4	CASSFGTGGDEKLFF	TGTGCCAGCAGCTTCGGGACAGGGGGCGATGAAAAACTGTTTTTT
TRBV18	.	.	TRBJ2-7	CASSPRVGKTYEQYF	TGTGCCAGCTCACCCAGGGTGGGTAAAACCTACGAGCAGTACTTC
TRBV28	.	TRBD1	TRBJ2-7	CASSFSGQGWFEQYF	TGTGCCAGCAGTTTTTCGGGACAGGGATGGTTCGAGCAGTACTTC
TRBV10-2	.	TRBD1	TRBJ1-2	CASSEQGAYGYTF	TGCGCCAGCAGTGAGCAGGGGGCCTATGGCTACACCTTC
TRBV5-4	.	TRBD2	TRBJ2-7	CASSPRLAGVREQYF	TGTGCCAGCAGCCCCCGACTAGCGGGAGTCAGGGAGCAGTACTTC
TRBV5-1	.	.	TRBJ2-3	CASSLFEGTDTQYF	TGCGCCAGCAGCTTGTTCGAGGGCACAGATACGCAGTATTTT
TRBV7-9	.	.	TRBJ1-1	CASSLLFNTEAFF	TGTGCCAGCAGCTTACTCTTTAACACTGAAGCTTTCTTT
TRBV6-6	once	.	TRBJ1-5	CASSHTGNQPQHF	TGTGCCAGCAGCCACACGGGGAATCAGCCCCAGCATTTT
TRBV7-8	.	.	TRBJ2-7	CASSSPVSPYEQYF	TGTGCCAGCAGCTCCCCCGTAAGCCCCTACGAGCAGTACTTC
TRBV7-3	.	TRBD1	TRBJ1-1	CASSPGQGNTEAFF	TGTGCCAGCAGCCCCGGACAGGGGAACACTGAAGCTTTCTTT
TRBV14	.	TRBD2	TRBJ2-1	CASSHAVWTSGYNEQFF	TGTGCCAGCAGCCATGCCGTCTGGACTAGCGGTTACAATGAGCAGTTCTTC
TRBV5-4	few	.	TRBJ2-1	CASSSNRWREFF	TGTGCCAGCAGCTCTAATAGATGGCGGGAGTTCTTC
TRBV15	.	.	TRBJ1-5	CATSSAFRQGNQPQHF	TGTGCCACCAGCAGCGCCTTCCGACAGGGCAATCAGCCCCAGCATTTT
TRBV15	.	TRBD1	TRBJ2-7	CATSRGDSPYEQYF	TGTGCCACCAGCCGAGGGGACAGTCCCTACGAGCAGTACTTC
TRBV28	.	TRBD2	TRBJ2-7	CASRVAGGWEQYF	TGTGCCAGCAGAGTAGCGGGAGGATGGGAGCAGTACTTC
TRBV7-9	.	.	TRBJ1-2	CASSSSWNAYGYTF	TGTGCCAGCAGTTCTAGTTGGAACGCTTATGGCTACACCTTC
TRBV15	once	.	TRBJ1-3	CATSRDSRGFAGNTIYF	TGTGCCACCAGCAGAGATAGTAGGGGATTCGCTGGAAACACCATATATTTT
TRBV14	.	.	TRBJ2-1	CASSQGTGEQFF	TGTGCCAGCAGCCAAGGAACCGGTGAGCAGTTCTTC
TRBV7-9	.	TRBD2	TRBJ2-5	CASSLAVAGQETQYF	TGTGCCAGCAGCTTAGCGGTAGCGGGACAAGAGACCCAGTACTTC
TRBV7-8	.	.	TRBJ1-5	CASSLDFDVNQPQHF	TGTGCCAGCAGCTTAGACTTTGATGTGAATCAGCCCCAGCATTTT
TRBV18	.	.	TRBJ1-1	CASSPPGGGANTEAFF	TGTGCCAGCTCACCACCGGGGGGGGGAGCGAACACTGAAGCTTTCTTT
TRBV5-1	once	.	TRBJ1-1	CASRLTAGGTEAFF	TGCGCCAGCCGCCTTACGGCCGGGGGCACTGAAGCTTTCTTT
TRBV15	.	.	TRBJ2-1	CATSRGLGGLYNEQFF	TGTGCCACCAGCAGAGGGTTAGGGGGATTGTACAATGAGCAGTTCTTC
TRBV5-6	.	TRBD1	TRBJ2-3	CASSLGGQGPTDTQYF	TGTGCCAGCAGCTTGGGGGGACAGGGGCCGACAGATACGCAGTATTTT
TRBV9	once	.	TRBJ1-1	CASRDREAEAFF	TGTGCCAGTCGAGACCGGGAGGCGGAAGCTTTCTTT
TRBV7-6	.	.	TRBJ2-1	CASSPYKLLISNEQFF	TGTGCCAGCAGCCCGTATAAATTATTAATCTCCAATGAGCAGTTCTTC
TRBV5-1	.	.	TRBJ2-7	CASSLDSFSEQYF	TGCGCCAGCAGCTTGGATAGTTTCTCCGAGCAGTACTTC
TRBV10-3	few	TRBD1	TRBJ1-5	CAISNEDRVGNQPQHF	TGTGCCATCAGTAACGAGGACAGGGTTGGGAATCAGCCCCAGCATTTT
TRBV16	few	.	TRBJ1-4	CASSREGEKLFF	TGTGCCAGCAGCCGGGAGGGTGAAAAACTGTTTTTT
TRBV7-9	.	TRBD1	TRBJ1-4	CASSLYRGTTNEKLFF	TGTGCCAGCAGCTTATACAGGGGGACAACTAATGAAAAACTGTTTTTT
TRBV5-1	.	.	TRBJ1-3	CASSLGTGAGNTIYF	TGCGCCAGCAGCTTGGGAACAGGAGCCGGAAACACCATATATTTT
TRBV28	.	TRBD2	TRBJ2-7	CATEKKFRREGTYEQYF	TGTGCCACAGAAAAAAAATTTAGGCGGGAGGGAACCTACGAGCAGTACTTC
TRBV28	.	.	TRBJ2-1	CASSLQRNGGEQFF	TGTGCCAGCAGTTTACAGCGGAACGGAGGAGAGCAGTTCTTC
TRBV12-5	.	.	TRBJ1-5	CASGYTGWPDQPQHF	TGTGCTAGTGGTTATACAGGGTGGCCGGATCAGCCCCAGCATTTT
TRBV19	.	TRBD2	TRBJ2-7	CASSPRTSGEYYEQYF	TGTGCCAGTAGTCCCCGGACTAGCGGGGAATACTACGAGCAGTACTTC
TRBV6-6	.	.	TRBJ1-2	CASTEDGRDGYTF	TGTGCCAGCACCGAGGACGGGAGGGATGGCTACACCTTC
TRBV7-8	.	.	TRBJ1-6	CASSFGPPLHF	TGTGCCAGCAGCTTCGGTCCACCCCTCCACTTT
TRBV7-8	.	TRBD1	TRBJ2-7	CASSLPGQGNEQYF	TGTGCCAGCAGCCTGCCGGGACAGGGGAACGAGCAGTACTTC
TRBV5-4	once	TRBD1	TRBJ1-1	CASSRDRGRAEAFF	TGTGCCAGCAGCCGGGACAGGGGGCGAGCTGAAGCTTTCTTT
TRBV6-5	.	TRBD1	TRBJ1-6	CASSWDRGPYNSPLHF	TGTGCCAGCAGTTGGGACAGGGGGCCGTATAATTCACCCCTCCACTTT
TRBV5-1	.	.	TRBJ2-7	CASSLGQFSYEQYF	TGCGCCAGCAGCTTGGGACAGTTCTCCTACGAGCAGTACTTC
TRBV5-1	once	.	TRBJ1-5	CASSFSFTDRSVCSNQPQHF	TGCGCCAGCAGCTTTTCGTTTACCGACAGGTCGGTTTGTAGCAATCAGCCCCAGCATTTT
TRBV15	.	TRBD2	TRBJ2-1	CATSRDPSGDNEQFF	TGTGCCACCAGCAGAGATCCTAGCGGTGACAATGAGCAGTTCTTC
TRBV5-6	.	.	TRBJ1-1	CASSLTGTEAFF	TGTGCCAGCAGCTTGACGGGGACTGAAGCTTTCTTT
TRBV11-3	.	.	TRBJ2-2	CASSLMSLVSGELFF	TGTGCCAGCAGCTTAATGTCCCTAGTCAGCGGGGAGCTGTTTTTT
TRBV15	.	.	TRBJ1-1	CATSRGQDMNTEAFF	TGTGCCACCAGCAGAGGACAGGATATGAACACTGAAGCTTTCTTT
TRBV7-2	.	TRBD2	TRBJ2-7	CASSPMSGRYEQYF	TGTGCCAGCAGCCCCATGAGCGGGAGGTACGAGCAGTACTTC
TRBV5-1	once	.	TRBJ2-3	CASSLGRGHTDTQYF	TGCGCCAGCAGCTTAGGTAGGGGACACACAGATACGCAGTATTTT
TRBV7-9	.	.	TRBJ2-7	CASSPVRGTVTYEQYF	TGTGCCAGCAGCCCTGTTCGCGGGACAGTTACCTACGAGCAGTACTTC
TRBV5-1	.	TRBD1	TRBJ2-1	CASSSDREQFF	TGCGCCAGCAGCTCGGACAGGGAGCAGTTCTTC